The 32 T cell receptor beta chains below come from one sample, sequenced in a study of T cells in Graves' hyperthyroidism and ophthalmopathy. Amplified TCR beta CDR3 regions came from RNA transcripts. First-round RT-PCR with HTBI primers amplified the TCR CDR3 region. TCRdb itself ran the multiplex PCR reads through MiXCR, one entry per CDR3 protein. The table has 500,000 to 550,000 distinct CDR3 sequences, 20% to 25% seen once; the top ten hold around a quarter. What was sequenced was blood. The receptors shown here come from a man aged 18 to 29 with Graves' hyperthyroidism.

The chain uses TRBV12-5 and TRBJ1-1; no clear D. The germline gives CDR1 LGHNT, CDR2 FRNRAP. Trimming pared 0 bases from V and 8 bases from J, leaving 22 bases between. The CDR3 length is 17 residues. CDR3 in amino acids: CASGLVLNPNFTTEAFF. The CDR3 DNA sequence: TGTGCTAGTGGTTTGGTACTGAACCCTAACTTCACTACGGAAGCTTTCTTT.

Ten or more counts support this clonotype. The CDR3 sequence is CASSSNSADSYFNEQYF. The DNA for the CDR3 is TGCGCCAGCAGTTCCAATTCGGCCGACAGCTATTTTAACGAGCAGTACTTC. The chain joins TRBV5-1 to TRBJ2-7; D might be TRBD1 (5 bases). This CDR3 contains 17 residues. V lost 5 bases and J lost 5, with 26 bases in between. Germline V gene data show CDR1 as SGHRS and CDR2 as YFSETQ.

This clonotype was observed many times. The chain is built from TRBV28 and TRBJ1-5; no firm D call. The CDR3 is 13 amino acids. CDR1 and CDR2 from the germline V gene are MDHEN and SYDVKM. The ends were cut back, 9 bases at V and 5 bases at J, with 14 bases in the middle. The CDR3 DNA sequence: TGTGCCAGTTGGACGGCTCCTCATCAGCCCCAGCATTTT. It encodes CASWTAPHQPQHF.

This clonotype was seen repeatedly, ten times or more. V usage is TRBV29-1 and J usage is TRBJ1-2, with unresolved D. V dropped 7 bases and J dropped 4 bases, with 10 bases sitting between them. The CDR3 is made up of 11 amino acids. CDR1 SQVTM and CDR2 ANQGSEA come from the germline V gene. CDR3 sequence: CSGTDAYGYTF. DNA of the CDR3: TGCAGCGGGACGGATGCCTATGGCTACACCTTC.

The rearrangement links TRBV15 to TRBJ1-1; D not resolved. The germline V and J ends were trimmed by 1 base and 2 bases, with 5 bases remaining between them. The germline CDR1 and CDR2 sequences are LNHNV and YYDKDF (reference sequence). The CDR3 runs to 13 residues. The CDR3 DNA reads TGTGCCACCAGCAGAGTGGACAACACTGAAGCTTTCTTT. Its translation is CATSRVDNTEAFF.

The rearrangement uses TRBV29-1 and TRBJ2-7; D gene unclear. Germline loops: CDR1 SQVTM, CDR2 ANQGSEA. With 0 bases removed from V and 5 bases from J, the gap between germline ends came to 11 bases. The CDR3 extends over 13 amino acids. The CDR3 DNA is TGCAGCGTTGAAGAAGACCCGGGCAACGAGCAGTACTTC. This codes for CSVEEDPGNEQYF.

This clonotype was picked up a small number of times. This sequence joins TRBV30 and TRBJ2-3; possibly TRBD2 for D (6 bases). V was trimmed by 1 base and J by 7 bases, leaving 18 bases between them. Per the germline V gene, CDR1 is GTSNPN and CDR2 is SVGIG (reference sequence). This CDR3 comprises 15 residues. CDR3 amino acids: CAWSGLDLGTYTQYF. The DNA for the CDR3 is TGTGCCTGGAGTGGACTCGACCTGGGGACTTATACGCAGTATTTT.

The V and J genes are TRBV30 and TRBJ1-5; unclear D gene. V was clipped by 2 bases and J by 7 bases, with 12 bases between them. The CDR3 consists of 13 residues. Germline CDR1 and CDR2: GTSNPN and SVGIG (reference sequence). CDR3 bases: TGTGCCTGGAGTCCAAGAACGACCCAGCCCCAGCATTTT. As protein: CAWSPRTTQPQHF. Drawing the rest from reference TRBV30 and TRBJ1-5, the complete variable domain is SQTIHQWPATLVQPVGSPLSLECTVEGTSNPNLYWYRQAAGRGLQLLFYSVGIGQISSEVPQNLSASRPQDRQFILSSKKLLLSDSGFYLCAWSPRTTQPQHFGDGTRLSIL.

This clonotype was seen repeatedly, ten times or more. This rearrangement joins TRBV6-1 to TRBJ1-5; no clear D gene. Trimming removed 5 bases at V and 6 bases at J, with 14 bases between. Per the germline V gene, CDR1 is MNHNS and CDR2 is SASEGT. The CDR3 sequence is 14 residues long. Here the CDR3 reads CASSPGQTSQPQHF. For the CDR3, the DNA is TGTGCCAGCAGTCCGGGCCAAACGAGTCAGCCCCAGCATTTT.

This clonotype was seen ten or more times. V usage is TRBV6-5 and J usage is TRBJ1-3; the D is unclear. The CDR3 sequence is 14 residues long. CDR1 MNHEY and CDR2 SVGAGI come from the germline V gene. Trimming left V 0 bases short and J 3 bases short, with 6 bases between. The CDR3 loop is CASSYSSVGNTIYF. CDR3 coding DNA: TGTGCCAGCAGTTACTCATCGGTTGGAAACACCATATATTTT.

CDR3 nucleotide sequence: TGCGCCAGCAGCTCATCTCAGGCTGCGAACACCGGGGAGCTGTTTTTT. This encodes CASSSSQAANTGELFF. V usage is TRBV5-1 and J usage is TRBJ2-2; D not certain. Deletions cut 3 bases from V and 0 bases from J, with 12 bases between. Germline V lookup: CDR1 SGHRS, CDR2 YFSETQ. The CDR3 is 16 amino acids. The whole variable domain, filled in from reference TRBV5-1 and TRBJ2-2, reads KAGVTQTPRYLIKTRGQQVTLSCSPISGHRSVSWYQQTPGQGLQFLFEYFSETQRNKGNFPGRFSGRQFSNSRSEMNVSTLELGDSALYLCASSSSQAANTGELFFGEGSRLTVL.

This clonotype was observed a few times. A much larger clone lies one base from this, so it may be a read error. J is TRBJ1-1 and V is TRBV20-1; D not certain. CDR1 and CDR2 from the germline V gene are DFQATT and SNEGSKA (reference sequence). The CDR3 has 13 residues. The chain's CDR3 is CSARDRMNTEACF. CDR3 DNA: TGCAGTGCTAGAGATCGGATGAACACTGAAGCTTGCTTT.

Many counts were recorded for this clonotype. This chain connects TRBV6-5 to TRBJ2-7, with 8 bases fitting TRBD1. The CDR3 loop spans 17 amino acids. Germline CDR1 is MNHEY and CDR2 is SVGAGI. The junction had 16 bases not matched to a gene; V was cut back by 6 bases and J by 3 bases. Here the CDR3 reads CASSLRNTGTGYYEQYF. The CDR3 region has the DNA TGTGCCAGCAGCCTTCGCAATACCGGGACAGGATACTACGAGCAGTACTTC.

Only a few counts were recorded for this clonotype. This chain uses TRBV25-1 with TRBJ2-7; 11 nucleotides match TRBD2. The CDR3 extends over 15 amino acids. V shed 4 bases, J shed 7 bases, and the junction held 9 bases outside the gene matches. Per germline, CDR1 MGHDK and CDR2 SYGVNS. In DNA, the CDR3 is TGTGCCAGCAGTGCAGTAGCGGGGGGGCAAGGGGAGCAGTACTTC. Translation gives CASSAVAGGQGEQYF.

The chain employs TRBV6-2 or TRBV6-3 and TRBJ2-5; TRBD2 agrees at 8 bases. V lost 6 bases, J lost 4 bases, and 7 bases stayed unmatched. The CDR3 runs to 14 residues. Germline V lookup: CDR1 MNHEY, CDR2 SVGEGT. This CDR3 is CASSAGLAGETQYF. As DNA, the CDR3 is TGTGCCAGCAGCGCCGGACTAGCCGGAGAGACCCAGTACTTC.

This clonotype came up a few times. This rearrangement joins TRBV27 to TRBJ2-3, with D tentatively TRBD1 (5 bases). Per the germline V gene, CDR1 is MNHEY and CDR2 is SMNVEV (reference sequence). Trimming took 6 bases from V and 4 from J, leaving 11 bases between them. The CDR3 contains 13 residues. CDR3 in amino acids: CASRHRSADTQYF. CDR3 nucleotide sequence: TGTGCCAGCAGACACAGGTCCGCAGATACGCAGTATTTT.

Of note for this clonotype: An end of the junction differs from the germline gene, which may be a read error. This chain joins TRBV6-1 and TRBJ1-5; D not certain. The CDR3 is 14 amino acids. Per germline, CDR1 MNHNS and CDR2 SASEGT. CDR3 in amino acids: CASSDRHGNQPQQF. As DNA, the CDR3 is TGTGCCAGCAGTGATAGACACGGCAATCAGCCCCAGCAGTTT.

V is TRBV6-1 and J is TRBJ1-3; 8 nucleotides align to TRBD1. Per germline, CDR1 MNHNS and CDR2 SASEGT. The ends lost 2 bases at V and 0 bases at J; junction bases unmatched: 3. The CDR3 has 16 amino acids. The CDR3 here is CASSELTGGSGNTIYF. CDR3 coding DNA: TGTGCCAGCAGTGAACTTACAGGGGGCTCTGGAAACACCATATATTTT.

As concerns this clonotype: A single base separates this from a much larger clone, so it may be a read error. V gene TRBV6-1 combines with J gene TRBJ2-5; 7 positions match TRBD2. This CDR3 has 14 residues. Germline-derived CDR1 and CDR2 are MNHNS and SASEGT. This chain's CDR3 is CTSSILAGEETQYF. DNA for the CDR3: TGTACCAGCAGTATCCTTGCGGGGGAAGAGACCCAGTACTTC.

This clonotype was counted at least ten times. This chain connects TRBV12-3 or TRBV12-4 to TRBJ1-2; D is perhaps TRBD1 (6 bases). V was cut by 6 bases and J by 2 bases, with 16 bases left in between. This CDR3 has 15 amino acids. The CDR3 DNA reads as TGTGCCAGCAGGCCACAGGGCGCTGGGAACTATGGCTACACCTTC. This sequence encodes CASRPQGAGNYGYTF.

The sample holds a few counts of this clonotype. No DNA is shown, since the ends of the CDR3 on it are uncertain; the CDR3 is the one TCRdb lists. The chain joins TRBV28 to TRBJ1-5; the table's D call of TRBD1 was not tested on the DNA. Germline V lookup: CDR1 MDHEN, CDR2 SYDVKM. 14 amino acids form the CDR3, both terminal residues included. The CDR3 here is CASSFGQGNQPQRF.

This clonotype was counted ten times or more. The rearrangement links TRBV20-1 to TRBJ1-1; tentatively, D is TRBD1 (5 bases). V lost 4 bases, J lost 5 bases, and 11 bases lay in between. The CDR3 runs 12 residues. Germline-derived CDR1 and CDR2 are DFQATT and SNEGSKA (reference sequence). The CDR3 nucleotides read TGCAGTGCTAAGCAGGGAGAGACTGAAGCTTTCTTT. Translating gives CSAKQGETEAFF.

This clonotype was detected many times. V usage is TRBV6-1 and J usage is TRBJ1-1; 7 bases map to TRBD1. CDR3 size: 15 residues. Germline CDR1 reads MNHNS; CDR2 reads SASEGT. With 8 bases clipped from V and 7 bases from J, the junction kept 16 bases outside the gene matches. CDR3 amino acids: CASQMINQGVGEAFF. CDR3 nucleotide sequence: TGTGCCAGCCAGATGATCAATCAGGGGGTGGGTGAAGCTTTCTTT.

The chain carries TRBV4-2 and TRBJ1-2; D gene ambiguous. V lost 4 bases and J lost 1, with 10 bases in between. This CDR3 is built from 14 residues. CDR1 and CDR2 (germline): LGHNA, YNFKEQ. This CDR3 reads CASSRLGLNYGYTF. CDR3 coding DNA: TGTGCCAGCAGCCGCTTGGGCCTTAACTATGGCTACACCTTC.

This clonotype was seen ten or more times. This chain joins TRBV6-5 and TRBJ1-5; D unresolved. Deletions cut 4 bases from V and 1 base from J, with 11 bases between. CDR3 length: 15 residues. Germline CDR1 MNHEY, CDR2 SVGAGI. CDR3 protein: CASSSGFGSNQPQHF. The CDR3 coding sequence is TGTGCCAGCAGTTCGGGTTTTGGAAGCAATCAGCCCCAGCATTTT.

This clonotype has ten or more counts. The chain uses TRBV28 and TRBJ1-1, with D maybe TRBD1 (5 bases). Germline V gene data show CDR1 as MDHEN and CDR2 as SYDVKM. Trimming cost V 3 bases and J 4 bases, with 12 bases left between them. CDR3 length equals 14 residues. The CDR3 coding sequence is TGTGCCAGCAGTTTGGACCGGGACGGCACTGAAGCTTTCTTT. As protein: CASSLDRDGTEAFF.

This clonotype came up many times. The V and J genes are TRBV20-1 and TRBJ1-2; 8 nucleotides agree with TRBD1. Germline trimming cut 6 bases from V and 5 bases from J; bases unmatched to any gene: 8. Germline V gives CDR1 DFQATT, CDR2 SNEGSKA (reference sequence). The CDR3 runs 13 residues. The CDR3 sequence is CSAKYRGGYGYTF. The CDR3 DNA reads as TGCAGTGCCAAGTACAGGGGGGGGTATGGCTACACCTTC.

This clonotype was found many times. The rearrangement joins TRBV15 to TRBJ2-5, with a possible D match to TRBD2 (6 bases). The CDR3 has 14 residues. CDR1 is LNHNV, CDR2 YYDKDF, per germline (reference sequence). The V end lost 5 bases, the J end lost 5 bases, and 15 bases lay between the germline ends. In DNA, the CDR3 is TGTGCCACCAGCGGAGGGTACCCCGAGGAGACCCAGTACTTC. It codes for CATSGGYPEETQYF.

The sample holds many counts of this clonotype. V gene TRBV20-1 combines with J gene TRBJ1-1; 9 positions match TRBD1. The germline V gene has CDR1 DFQATT and CDR2 SNEGSKA (reference sequence). The ends lost 5 bases at V and 5 bases at J; junction bases unmatched: 6. This CDR3 contains 13 residues. The CDR3 is CSAPGTGLTEAFF. The DNA for the CDR3 is TGCAGTGCTCCCGGGACAGGGCTAACTGAAGCTTTCTTT.

This chain links TRBV5-1 with TRBJ2-1; no reliable D call. Germline V gene sequence: CDR1 SGHRS, CDR2 YFSETQ. V lost 0 bases and J 1 base, leaving 11 bases between the germline ends. This CDR3 is built from 16 residues. The DNA of the CDR3 is TGCGCCAGCAGCTTGGGTTTCGCAGGTTCCTACAATGAGCAGTTCTTC. It yields the protein CASSLGFAGSYNEQFF.

The sample holds a few counts of this clonotype. The genes are TRBV27 and TRBJ2-4; D may match TRBD1 or TRBD2 (7 bases each). V was clipped by 5 bases and J by 1 base, with 15 bases between them. CDR1 and CDR2 (germline): MNHEY, SMNVEV (reference sequence). The CDR3 length is 16 residues. The chain's CDR3 is CASSIQGGNAKNIQYF. For the CDR3, the DNA is TGTGCCAGCAGTATCCAGGGGGGGAACGCCAAAAACATTCAGTACTTC.

There are many counts of this clonotype. This chain uses TRBV12-3 or TRBV12-4 with TRBJ2-2; either TRBD1 or TRBD2 may fit D (5 bases each). V lost 2 bases to trimming and J lost 6 bases, with 16 bases between them. The CDR3 covers 16 residues. CDR3 nucleotide sequence: TGTGCCAGCAGTTTATCTCGGGGCGCCCTTCCCGGGGAGCTGTTTTTT. Protein product: CASSLSRGALPGELFF.